Listed here is a single T cell receptor (beta chain). These gene names are mouse names. The read falls 1 residue short of the CDR3 end, and the missing part is taken from the germline J gene. The data derive from a study of tissue T cells after allogeneic stem cell transplantation. Time point in this sample: mouse harvest day 14 after allogeneic transplant. Mouse grafts combined 10^7 T-cell-depleted bone marrow cells with 10^6 splenic CD5+ T cells. V lost 4 bases to trimming and J lost 0 bases; unmatched junction nucleotides: 7. Germline-derived CDR1 and CDR2 are KGHTA and FRNEEI. There are 16 residues in the CDR3. Produced via immunoSEQ multiplex PCR; TCRdb's table is partial and in-frame only. The sample carries 5,600 or so clones, about 30% recorded once.

This TCR was recovered from a female BALB/c mouse given C57BL/6 T cells with graft-versus-host disease after an allogeneic hematopoietic cell transplant. The source material was skin. This chain uses TRBV24 with TRBJ1-1, with TRBD1 matching 8 bases. Incomplete CDR3 DNA: TGTGCCAGCAGTCCGGACAGGGTTCGGTCAAACACAGAAGTCTTC. Residues: CASSPDRVRSNTEVF. The complete CDR3 reads CASSPDRVRSNTEVFF.